This TCR beta chain was captured in a study of shared clonotypes between healthy human individuals. Study results and limitations: With a handful of donors compared, about 5% of naive CD4 clonotypes were shared. Exclusively blood specimens were collected; tissue repertoires likely differ.

Profiled with immunoSEQ multiplex PCR; TCRdb holds only in-frame clones, not every one. Among some 2,400,000 clones, almost 96% were seen once, and the ten largest hold around 0.13%. V was trimmed by 6 bases and J by 7 bases, leaving 18 bases between them. CDR3 length equals 15 residues. Germline loops: CDR1 KGHSH, CDR2 LQKENI. As regards this clone: Its antigen remains unknown.

The TCR sequence derives from a man aged 18-30 years in good health. Sample: naive CD4+ T cells sorted from blood. Subset noted: CD45RA+ positively selected. The rearrangement uses TRBV18 and TRBJ2-2, with D uncertain. CDR3 DNA: TGTGCCAGCTCTCCTCTTAGCCCTGAGGACGGGGAGCTGTTTTTT. This translates into CASSPLSPEDGELFF.